These 9 T cell receptor beta chains were sequenced from one sample in a study of blood T cells in healthy people across ages. A second PCR, run for about 6 to 11 cycles, used a sample-barcoded 5' primer plus a J-beta primer mix. TCRdb re-derived calls from the 5' RACE reads in MiXCR, one entry per CDR3 protein. The sample contains around 1.5 million distinct CDR3 sequences, roughly a third of which appear only once. Input material: blood. The source of these receptors is a woman between 25 and 40 years old in good health.

J is TRBJ2-1 and V is TRBV7-9; 9 bases are shared with TRBD2. The CDR3 is 15 residues long. The germline CDR1 and CDR2 sequences are SEHNR and FQNEAQ (reference sequence). The ends lost 2 bases at V and 7 bases at J; junction bases unmatched: 6. CDR3 nucleotides: TGTGCCAGCAGCTTACGTAGCGGGAGCCAGAATGAGCAGTTCTTC. This sequence encodes CASSLRSGSQNEQFF.

This clonotype was detected ten times or more. V is TRBV20-1 and J is TRBJ2-3, with 7 positions matching TRBD1. The CDR3 has 16 residues. Germline CDR1 and CDR2: DFQATT and SNEGSKA (reference sequence). J was trimmed by 4 bases and V by 0 bases; bases with no gene match: 10. CDR3 region: CSARDWGRGNPDTQYF. The CDR3 DNA is TGCAGTGCTAGAGATTGGGGCAGGGGGAACCCAGATACGCAGTATTTT.

This clonotype was counted a few times. The chain combines TRBV10-3 with TRBJ2-5; 10 nucleotides align to TRBD2. The CDR3 has 19 residues. Per germline, CDR1 ENHRY and CDR2 SYGVKD. J was trimmed by 5 bases and V by 0 bases; bases with no gene match: 15. The CDR3 DNA follows: TGTGCCATCAGTGAGTCACGTTGGGCTAGCGGGAGTGACAGGGAGACCCAGTACTTC. It encodes CAISESRWASGSDRETQYF.

This clonotype showed up just once. V gene TRBV20-1 combines with J gene TRBJ2-5; 8 bases are shared with TRBD2. Germline CDR1 reads DFQATT; CDR2 reads SNEGSKA (reference sequence). The CDR3 is made up of 15 amino acids. V gave up 0 bases and J gave up 9 bases; unmatched junction bases: 12. The CDR3, as DNA: TGCAGTGCTAGAGATCGGGAGGGGGTCGGGGAGGCCCAGTACTTC. Translating gives CSARDREGVGEAQYF.

This clonotype occurred a few times. V gene TRBV6-1 combines with J gene TRBJ1-2; 7 nucleotides line up with TRBD1. The CDR3 has 13 amino acids. The junction had 4 bases not matched to a gene; V was cut back by 8 bases and J by 1 base. CDR1 is MNHNS and CDR2 is SASEGT in the germline V gene. The CDR3 is CASARDSNYGYTF. DNA for the CDR3: TGTGCCAGCGCCCGGGACAGTAACTATGGCTACACCTTC.

This clonotype came up once. The gene calls are TRBV9 and TRBJ1-2; D unclear. The CDR3 length is 13 residues. The germline V and J ends were trimmed by 4 bases and 7 bases, with 14 bases remaining between them. Germline V CDR1 and CDR2: SGDLS, YYNGEE. The CDR3 nucleotides are TGTGCCAGCAGCTCTCTTAGTCTTGGTGGCTACACCTTC. Its translation is CASSSLSLGGYTF. Filled out from reference TRBV9 and TRBJ1-2, the complete variable domain reads DSGVTQTPKHLITATGQRVTLRCSPRSGDLSVYWYQQSLDQGLQFLIQYYNGEERAKGNILERFSAQQFPDLHSELNLSSLELGDSALYFCASSSLSLGGYTFGSGTRLTVV.

In its sample, this clonotype was seen a few times. The chain joins TRBV2 to TRBJ2-3; 13 bases line up with TRBD2. CDR1 and CDR2 (germline): SNHLY, FYNNEI. The CDR3 contains 16 residues. J lost 6 bases, V lost 6 bases, and 9 bases had no gene match. CDR3 sequence reads: CASRAGLAGERDTQYF. DNA of the CDR3: TGTGCCAGCAGGGCCGGACTAGCGGGAGAGAGGGATACGCAGTATTTT.

This clonotype was seen ten or more times. This chain links TRBV20-1 with TRBJ2-7; 9 nucleotides align to TRBD1. The trim removed 6 bases at V and 5 bases at J, leaving 2 bases unmatched. Germline CDR1 DFQATT, CDR2 SNEGSKA (reference sequence). The CDR3 is 11 residues long. The CDR3 spells CSAGQGHEQYF. In DNA, the CDR3 is TGCAGTGCGGGACAGGGCCACGAGCAGTACTTC.

This sequence joins TRBV24-1 and TRBJ2-7; 10 nucleotides match TRBD1. The germline gives CDR1 KGHDR, CDR2 SFDVKD. This CDR3 spans 16 amino acids. Trimming removed 3 bases from V and 3 bases from J; junction bases left unmatched: 7. The DNA for the CDR3 is TGTGCCACCAGTGATCGAAGCGGACAGGGGGGCTACGAGCAGTACTTC. This codes for CATSDRSGQGGYEQYF.